This record looks at one TCR beta chain sequence and its context. Antigen specificity is unknown. The record originates from a study of response to subunit inactivated influenza vaccine. Study results and limitations: Authors suggested seasonal influenza vaccinations each recruit few new T cells.

There are 18 residues in the CDR3. Trimming shortened V by 2 bases and J by 3 bases, and 19 bases separated the two germline ends. CDR1 and CDR2 (germline): MGHRA, YSYEKL. Each CDR3 protein gets one entry after TCRdb re-called the RT-PCR reads with MiXCR. The data show about 610,000 distinct CDR3 sequences, with around 13% seen just once and more than 9.5% held by the top ten. This receptor was identified in a middle-aged man who received an inactivated influenza vaccine. The chain has TRBV4-1 and TRBJ1-4; tentative D call: TRBD1 (5 bases). This sample comprised PBMCs from blood, obtained approximately 13 days after vaccination. The CDR3 reads CASSQPPGSFVPNEKLFF. In nucleotides, the CDR3 is TGCGCCAGCAGCCAACCTCCAGGGTCTTTCGTCCCTAATGAAAAACTGTTTTTT.